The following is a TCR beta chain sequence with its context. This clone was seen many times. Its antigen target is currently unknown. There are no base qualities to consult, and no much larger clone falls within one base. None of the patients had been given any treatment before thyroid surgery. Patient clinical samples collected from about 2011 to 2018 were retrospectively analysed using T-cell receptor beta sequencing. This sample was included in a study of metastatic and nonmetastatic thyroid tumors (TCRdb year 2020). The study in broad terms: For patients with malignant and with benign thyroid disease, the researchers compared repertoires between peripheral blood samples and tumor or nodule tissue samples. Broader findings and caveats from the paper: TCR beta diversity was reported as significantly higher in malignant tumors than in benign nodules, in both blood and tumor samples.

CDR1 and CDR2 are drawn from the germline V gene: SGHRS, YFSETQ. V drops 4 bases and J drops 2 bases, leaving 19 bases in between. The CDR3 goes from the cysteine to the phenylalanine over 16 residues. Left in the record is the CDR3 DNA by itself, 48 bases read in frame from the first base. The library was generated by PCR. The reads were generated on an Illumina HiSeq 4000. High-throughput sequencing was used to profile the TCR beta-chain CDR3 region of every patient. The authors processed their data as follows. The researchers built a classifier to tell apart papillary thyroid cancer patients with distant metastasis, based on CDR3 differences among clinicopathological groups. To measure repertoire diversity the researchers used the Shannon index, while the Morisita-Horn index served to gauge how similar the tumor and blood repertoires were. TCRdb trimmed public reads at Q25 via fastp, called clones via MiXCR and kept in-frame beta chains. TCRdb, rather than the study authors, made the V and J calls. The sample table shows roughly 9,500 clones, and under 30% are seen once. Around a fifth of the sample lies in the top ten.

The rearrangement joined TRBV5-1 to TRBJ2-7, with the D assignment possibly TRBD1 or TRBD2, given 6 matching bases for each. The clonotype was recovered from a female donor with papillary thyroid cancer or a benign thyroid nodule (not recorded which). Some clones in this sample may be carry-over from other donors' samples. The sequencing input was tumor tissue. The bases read TGCGCCAGCAGCCCCGGGGGTGCAGGGGCTGCCTACGAGCAGTACTTC. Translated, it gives CASSPGGAGAAYEQYF.